The rows below give T cell receptor beta chains drawn from one sample of a study of blood T cell repertoires in COVID-19. Produced via immunoSEQ multiplex PCR; TCRdb's table is partial and in-frame only. This table has roughly 120,000 clones, 60% to 85% appearing once. Sequencing was carried out using peripheral blood. These receptors came from a human donor in a cohort sampled during active or convalescent COVID-19. The CDR3 runs from the conserved cysteine through the conserved F or W. D genes are given only for firm matches. Some rows mark clone size as missing; the rest say once, few, many or name a class of expanded clone.

-	TRBV2	TRBJ1-1	-	TGTGCCAGCGGACTATCTGGGACCACTGAAGCTTTCTTT	CASGLSGTTEAFF
-	TRBV14	TRBJ1-5	-	TGTGCCAGCAGCCAAGCAGGGCACAATCAGCCCCAGCATTTT	CASSQAGHNQPQHF
few	TRBV7-9	TRBJ1-2	-	TGTGCCAGCAGCTTCGTTACAGGGATCTATGGCTACACCTTC	CASSFVTGIYGYTF
-	TRBV19	TRBJ1-5	-	TGTGCCAGTAGTCCTGAGGGGACAAAGAATCAGCCCCAGCATTTT	CASSPEGTKNQPQHF
-	TRBV6-6	TRBJ1-3	-	TGTGCCAGCAGTCCCTACTCTGGAAACACCATATATTTT	CASSPYSGNTIYF
-	TRBV7-2	TRBJ2-7	-	TGTGCCAGCAGCTTAGTTACCCCCCCGAGGCAGTACTTC	CASSLVTPPRQYF
-	TRBV7-2	TRBJ1-2	TRBD1	TGTGCCAGCAGCTTTGACCCGACAGGGGGCGCCCAGGGCTACACCTTC	CASSFDPTGGAQGYTF
-	TRBV7-3	TRBJ2-2	-	TGTGCCAGCCGCGAAAACCGAGGGACCGGGGAGCTGTTTTTT	CASRENRGTGELFF
-	TRBV4-3	TRBJ1-4	-	TGCGCCAGCAGCCCCTCCTTGGGAGTAACTAATGAAAAACTGTTTTTT	CASSPSLGVTNEKLFF
-	TRBV25-1	TRBJ1-6	TRBD1	TGTGCCAGCAGTGAATCTTCAAAGCGGAGGGGGCCTAATTCACCCCTCCACTTT	CASSESSKRRGPNSPLHF
-	TRBV24-1	TRBJ2-7	TRBD1	TGTGCCACCAGTGATTTGCCCCTCCTCACTTCAGGGGGCGACTACGAGCAGTACTTC	CATSDLPLLTSGGDYEQYF
-	TRBV6-5	TRBJ1-5	-	TGTGCCAGCAGTTCAGGGTGGGATAGCAATCAGCCCCAGCATTTT	CASSSGWDSNQPQHF
-	TRBV19	TRBJ2-2	TRBD2	TGTGCCAGCATTACCGGGACTAGCGTAAGGAACACCGGGGAGCTGTTTTTT	CASITGTSVRNTGELFF
-	TRBV28	TRBJ2-7	TRBD2	TGTGCCAGCAGTCCACGACTAGCGGGCACCTACGAGCAGTACTTC	CASSPRLAGTYEQYF
-	TRBV7-2	TRBJ1-6	TRBD1	TGTGCCAGCAGCTTAGATGGACAGGGTAACGGTTCACCCCTCCACTTT	CASSLDGQGNGSPLHF
-	TRBV7-9	TRBJ2-5	-	TGTGCCAGCAGCTTAGTACAGCAAGAGACCCAGTACTTC	CASSLVQQETQYF